This is a list of T cell receptor beta chains from one sample in a study of T cell repertoires in aging, cancer and after chemotherapy. TCRdb itself ran the multiplex PCR reads through MiXCR, one entry per CDR3 protein. The sample has around 6,400 distinct CDR3 sequences, just under 30% seen once. Sequenced: blood. These receptors came from a human donor in good health. CDR3s include the opening cysteine and the closing phenylalanine or tryptophan. Size values are once, few and many counts, or a class for expanded clones, and some rows have none.

v_call: TRBV6-2/TRBV6-3
j_call: TRBJ1-5
clone_size: .
cdr3_aa: CASRGQGRSNQPQHF

v_call: TRBV7-2
j_call: TRBJ2-5
clone_size: few
cdr3_aa: CASSILTMYSRETQYF

v_call: TRBV11-3
j_call: TRBJ2-1
clone_size: medium-sized
cdr3_aa: CASSLGTGVRNEQFF

v_call: TRBV7-9
j_call: TRBJ2-1
clone_size: .
cdr3_aa: CASSLLENNEQFF

v_call: TRBV20-1
j_call: TRBJ2-7
clone_size: .
cdr3_aa: CSAKGVGEQYF

v_call: TRBV7-2
j_call: TRBJ2-1
clone_size: few
cdr3_aa: CASSSEGTLRGEQFF

v_call: TRBV7-6
j_call: TRBJ2-1
clone_size: few
cdr3_aa: CASSLAGDNEQFF

v_call: TRBV6-5
j_call: TRBJ1-2
clone_size: medium-sized
cdr3_aa: CASTSGGGYTF

v_call: TRBV5-1
j_call: TRBJ1-1
clone_size: .
cdr3_aa: CASSLAWNTEAFF

v_call: TRBV14
j_call: TRBJ2-1
clone_size: .
cdr3_aa: CASSREGKNEQFF

v_call: TRBV5-5
j_call: TRBJ1-5
clone_size: .
cdr3_aa: CASSLILANGAFQPQHF

v_call: TRBV4-3
j_call: TRBJ2-1
clone_size: .
cdr3_aa: CASSQAPLDASSYNEQFF

v_call: TRBV11-3
j_call: TRBJ1-1
clone_size: few
cdr3_aa: CASSLRADSGEAFF

v_call: TRBV30
j_call: TRBJ1-1
clone_size: .
cdr3_aa: CAWRTGHAITEAFF

v_call: TRBV18
j_call: TRBJ1-3
clone_size: .
cdr3_aa: CASSPIPEAGNTIYF

v_call: TRBV5-1
j_call: TRBJ1-1
clone_size: .
cdr3_aa: CASSFGSYANTEAFF

v_call: TRBV19
j_call: TRBJ2-2
clone_size: medium-sized
cdr3_aa: CASSTSIGTGLRAPGELFF

v_call: TRBV5-4
j_call: TRBJ2-3
clone_size: .
cdr3_aa: CASSPTGTSGRVGTDTQYF

v_call: TRBV20-1
j_call: TRBJ2-7
clone_size: .
cdr3_aa: CSANERGGGNWDEQYF

v_call: TRBV7-9
j_call: TRBJ2-7
clone_size: few
cdr3_aa: CASSRGGVSNF

v_call: TRBV15
j_call: TRBJ2-1
clone_size: .
cdr3_aa: CATSRETGSYNEQFF

v_call: TRBV27
j_call: TRBJ2-1
clone_size: medium-sized
cdr3_aa: CASSLSVGNEQFF

v_call: TRBV6-6
j_call: TRBJ2-1
clone_size: few
cdr3_aa: CASSERGQKYNEQFF

v_call: TRBV30
j_call: TRBJ1-2
clone_size: medium-sized
cdr3_aa: CAWRPGPSGYGYTF

v_call: TRBV24-1
j_call: TRBJ2-1
clone_size: few
cdr3_aa: CATSDPGASGYNEQFF

v_call: TRBV20-1
j_call: TRBJ1-1
clone_size: .
cdr3_aa: CSAEIPGTGLNTEAFF

v_call: TRBV20-1
j_call: TRBJ1-6
clone_size: once
cdr3_aa: CSARDSGQGVDSPLHF

v_call: TRBV5-4
j_call: TRBJ1-2
clone_size: medium-sized
cdr3_aa: CASSSQGGYGYTF

v_call: TRBV13
j_call: TRBJ1-1
clone_size: .
cdr3_aa: CASIYRGDTEAFF

v_call: TRBV6-6
j_call: TRBJ1-1
clone_size: .
cdr3_aa: CASSQGDYTEAFF

v_call: TRBV12-3/TRBV12-4
j_call: TRBJ2-1
clone_size: .
cdr3_aa: CASSSDISYNEQFF